These 16 T cell receptor beta chains were sequenced from one sample in a study of blood T cell repertoires in COVID-19. Here immunoSEQ multiplex PCR was the method, and the copy in TCRdb shows in-frame clones only, minus some. Altogether 200,000 to 250,000 clones are present, roughly 85% being singletons, with the ten largest covering approximately 4.9%. The specimen was PBMCs or T cells enriched from blood (not recorded which). These TCRs come from a woman aged 50 to 60 who had been exposed to COVID-19.

V usage is TRBV11-2 and J usage is TRBJ2-7; TRBD1 agrees at 11 bases. This CDR3 has 17 amino acids. Trimming cost V 1 base and J 3 bases; bases outside gene matches: 8. Germline V gene sequence: CDR1 SGHAT, CDR2 FQNNGV. The CDR3 nucleotides are TGTGCCAGCAGCTTAGCTCCCCGGGACAGGGGGTTCTACGAGCAGTACTTC. Amino acid sequence: CASSLAPRDRGFYEQYF.

This chain links TRBV5-3 with TRBJ1-5, with TRBD1 as a possible D gene (5 bases). TRBV5-3 is known as an ORF, though its function is uncertain. The V end lost 1 base, the J end lost 2 bases, and 13 bases lay between the germline ends. CDR3 length: 16 residues. This chain's CDR3 is CARSLTGGTRNQPQHF. Here the CDR3 DNA reads TGTGCCAGAAGCTTGACGGGGGGTACTCGCAATCAGCCCCAGCATTTT.

The gene calls are TRBV27 and TRBJ2-5, with a tentative D call TRBD1 (5 bases). Germline CDR1 reads MNHEY; CDR2 reads SMNVEV (reference sequence). The CDR3 spans 14 residues. V gave up 4 bases and J gave up 0 bases, with 9 bases separating them. CDR3 sequence: CASSSRQHQETQYF. The CDR3 nucleotides are TGTGCCAGCAGTTCGAGACAGCACCAAGAGACCCAGTACTTC.

V and J are TRBV14 and TRBJ1-6; D gene ambiguous. The length of the CDR3 is 14 residues. Trimming took 3 bases from V and 6 from J, leaving 9 bases between them. The germline gives CDR1 SGHDN, CDR2 FVKESK. The CDR3 loop is CASSHSGPNSPLHF. For the CDR3, the DNA is TGTGCCAGCAGCCACTCAGGTCCTAATTCACCCCTCCACTTT.

The CDR3 protein is CASSSSWDSANYGYTF. The DNA for the CDR3 is TGTGCCAGCAGCTCTAGTTGGGACAGCGCGAACTATGGCTACACCTTC. The V gene is TRBV5-4, the J gene TRBJ1-2, with TRBD1 identical over 7 bases. V dropped 3 bases and J dropped 2; count of bases not matched to a gene: 10. In germline, CDR1 is SGHNT, CDR2 YYREEE (reference sequence). This CDR3 region has 16 residues.

V is TRBV7-2 and J is TRBJ1-2; the D gene is possibly TRBD1 (5 bases). Trimming removed 5 bases from V and 5 bases from J, with 15 bases in between. Germline V CDR1 and CDR2: SGHTA, FQGNSA. There are 14 residues in the CDR3. The CDR3 DNA reads as TGTGCCAGCAGCCAGCGACAGAATTCTTATGGCTACACCTTC. It translates to CASSQRQNSYGYTF.

This clone showed up just once. The chain is built from TRBV7-8 and TRBJ1-4; D not resolved. Trimming removed 5 bases from V and 7 bases from J, with 8 bases in between. Germline CDR1 reads SGHVS; CDR2 reads FQNEAQ. The CDR3 sequence is 12 residues long. The CDR3 region is CASSLRGEKLFF. In DNA form, the CDR3 reads TGTGCCAGCAGCCTGCGAGGTGAAAAACTGTTTTTT.

This clone was detected only a few times. This chain uses TRBV18 with TRBJ2-5; D might be TRBD2 (6 bases). Germline V gene sequence: CDR1 KGHSH, CDR2 LQKENI. Trimming took off 2 bases at V and 5 bases at J, with 18 bases between the two ends. The CDR3 is made up of 16 amino acids. Here the CDR3 reads CASSPSRDSKSETQYF. DNA of the CDR3: TGTGCCAGCTCACCAAGTCGGGACTCCAAGTCGGAGACCCAGTACTTC.

The CDR3 DNA reads TGTGCCACCAGAGGACGACAGGGGCCGAACACTGAAGCTTTCTTT. This encodes CATRGRQGPNTEAFF. The chain carries TRBV24-1 and TRBJ1-1; 8 bases line up with TRBD1. The CDR3 totals 15 residues. V lost 7 bases, J lost 1 base, and 7 bases stayed unmatched. Germline assignment: CDR1 KGHDR and CDR2 SFDVKD.

The CDR3 DNA reads TGTGCCAGCAGTTTCGGGCTAGCGACAGATACGCAGTATTTT. This encodes CASSFGLATDTQYF. This chain connects TRBV27 to TRBJ2-3, with D possibly matching TRBD2 (6 bases). Per the germline V gene, CDR1 is MNHEY and CDR2 is SMNVEV (reference sequence). Trimming removed 3 bases from V and 3 bases from J, with 10 bases in between. This CDR3 has 14 amino acids.

This clone came up once. The CDR3 nucleotides are TGTGCCACCATGGAGACAGGTCTGGAGACCCAGTACTTC. Residues: CATMETGLETQYF. This rearrangement joins TRBV6-5 to TRBJ2-5; weak D call: TRBD1 (6 bases). V lost 10 bases and J lost 5, with 17 bases in between. CDR1 MNHEY and CDR2 SVGAGI come from the germline V gene. The CDR3 totals 13 residues.

The chain carries TRBV28 and TRBJ2-1, with 9 bases fitting TRBD2. V gave up 2 bases and J gave up 6 bases; unmatched junction bases: 5. The CDR3 covers 15 residues. CDR1 and CDR2 (germline): MDHEN, SYDVKM. The CDR3 region has the DNA TGTGCCAGCAGTTTAAGGCGGGGGGGGTCCAATGAGCAGTTCTTC. Translating gives CASSLRRGGSNEQFF.

Points on this clone: This sample includes further DNA sequences coding for the same CDR3. The chain carries TRBV7-2 and TRBJ1-2; D uncertain. Germline lookup yields CDR1 SGHTA and CDR2 FQGNSA. V lost 1 base and J lost 2, with 5 bases in between. The CDR3 extends over 13 amino acids. This CDR3 reads CASSLGGNYGYTF. The DNA for the CDR3 is TGTGCCAGCAGCTTAGGAGGGAACTATGGCTACACCTTC.

The CDR3 loop reads CASSLVEDYEQYF. Written as DNA, the CDR3 is TGTGCCAGCAGTCTAGTGGAGGACTACGAGCAGTACTTC. This chain connects TRBV2 to TRBJ2-7; tentative D call: TRBD2 (5 bases). The CDR3 is 13 residues long. Germline-derived CDR1 and CDR2 are SNHLY and FYNNEI. Deletions cut 5 bases from V and 3 bases from J, with 11 bases between.

V usage is TRBV4-1 and J usage is TRBJ2-5; D uncertain. The germline gives CDR1 MGHRA, CDR2 YSYEKL. Trimming pared 0 bases from V and 4 bases from J, leaving 15 bases between. The CDR3 covers 16 residues. CDR3: CASSQDTGFFRETQYF. The DNA of the CDR3 is TGCGCCAGCAGCCAAGATACGGGTTTTTTCCGAGAGACCCAGTACTTC.

This chain connects TRBV12-3 or TRBV12-4 to TRBJ1-6, with D perhaps matching TRBD1 (6 bases). The V gene lost 3 bases and the J gene lost 10 bases, with 10 bases spanning the gap. The CDR3 is made up of 13 amino acids. The CDR3 loop is CASSLGRGSPLHF. The CDR3 DNA follows: TGTGCCAGCAGTTTGGGGAGGGGGTCACCCCTCCACTTT.